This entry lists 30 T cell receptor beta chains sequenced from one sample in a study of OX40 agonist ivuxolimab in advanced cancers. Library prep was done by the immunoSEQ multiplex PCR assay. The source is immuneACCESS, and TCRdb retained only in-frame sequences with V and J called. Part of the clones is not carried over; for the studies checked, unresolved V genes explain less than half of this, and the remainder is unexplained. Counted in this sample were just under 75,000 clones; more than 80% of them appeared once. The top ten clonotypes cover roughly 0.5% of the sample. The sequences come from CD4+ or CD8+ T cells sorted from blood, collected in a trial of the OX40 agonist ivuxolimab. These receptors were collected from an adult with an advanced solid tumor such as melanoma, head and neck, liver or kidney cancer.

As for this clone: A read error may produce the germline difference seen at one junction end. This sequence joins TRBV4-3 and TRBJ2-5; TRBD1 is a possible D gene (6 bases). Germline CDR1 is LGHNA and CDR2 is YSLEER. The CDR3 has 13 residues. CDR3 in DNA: TGCACCAGCAGCCCCCGAGGGGGAGAGACCCAGTACTTC. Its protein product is CTSSPRGGETQYF.

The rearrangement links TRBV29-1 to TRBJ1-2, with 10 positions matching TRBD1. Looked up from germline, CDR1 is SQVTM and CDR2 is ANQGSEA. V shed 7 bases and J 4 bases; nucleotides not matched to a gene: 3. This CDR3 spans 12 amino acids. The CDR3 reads CSARTGGYGYTF. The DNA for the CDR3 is TGCAGCGCGCGGACAGGGGGCTATGGCTACACCTTC.

CDR3 sequence (DNA): TGTGCCAGCAGCGCCGAGCTGGGGGCAGCTAATGAAAAACTGTTTTTT. Amino acids: CASSAELGAANEKLFF. This chain uses TRBV5-6 with TRBJ1-4; a possible D gene is TRBD1 (6 bases). This CDR3 comprises 16 residues. The germline V gene encodes CDR1 SGHDT and CDR2 YYEEEE. V was shortened by 4 bases and J by 3 bases, with 16 bases between the two germline ends.

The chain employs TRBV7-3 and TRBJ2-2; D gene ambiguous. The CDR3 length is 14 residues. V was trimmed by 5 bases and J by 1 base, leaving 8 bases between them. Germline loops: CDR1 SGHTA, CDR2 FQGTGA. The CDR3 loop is CASSPNGNTGELFF. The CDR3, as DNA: TGTGCCAGCAGCCCAAACGGGAACACCGGGGAGCTGTTTTTT.

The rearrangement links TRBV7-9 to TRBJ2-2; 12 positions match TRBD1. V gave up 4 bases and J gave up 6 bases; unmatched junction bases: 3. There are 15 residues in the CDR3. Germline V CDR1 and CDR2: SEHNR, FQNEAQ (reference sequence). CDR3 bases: TGTGCCAGCAGCTGGGGACAGGGGGCTGCCGGGGAGCTGTTTTTT. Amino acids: CASSWGQGAAGELFF.

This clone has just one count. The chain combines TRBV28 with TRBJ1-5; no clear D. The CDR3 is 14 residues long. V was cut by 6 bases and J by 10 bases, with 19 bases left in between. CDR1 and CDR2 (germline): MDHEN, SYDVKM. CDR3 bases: TGTGCCAGCAGCTTCGAACATGGATTTGGACCCCAGCATTTT. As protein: CASSFEHGFGPQHF.

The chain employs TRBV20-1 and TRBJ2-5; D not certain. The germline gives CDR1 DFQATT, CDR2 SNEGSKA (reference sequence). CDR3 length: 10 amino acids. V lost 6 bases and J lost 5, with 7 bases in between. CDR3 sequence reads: CSALRETQYF. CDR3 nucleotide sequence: TGCAGTGCCCTTCGTGAGACCCAGTACTTC.

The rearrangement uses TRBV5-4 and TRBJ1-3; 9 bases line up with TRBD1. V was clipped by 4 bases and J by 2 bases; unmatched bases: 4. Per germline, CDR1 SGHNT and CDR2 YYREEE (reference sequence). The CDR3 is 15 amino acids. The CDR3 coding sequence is TGTGCCAGCAGCCCCAGACAGGGGGCTGGAAACACCATATATTTT. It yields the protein CASSPRQGAGNTIYF.

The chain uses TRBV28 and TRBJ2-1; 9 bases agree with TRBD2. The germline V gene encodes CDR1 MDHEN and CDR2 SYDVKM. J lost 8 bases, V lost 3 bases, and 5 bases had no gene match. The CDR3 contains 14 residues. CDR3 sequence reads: CASSFRRLADEQFF. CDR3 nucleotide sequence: TGTGCCAGCAGTTTCCGAAGACTAGCGGATGAGCAGTTCTTC.

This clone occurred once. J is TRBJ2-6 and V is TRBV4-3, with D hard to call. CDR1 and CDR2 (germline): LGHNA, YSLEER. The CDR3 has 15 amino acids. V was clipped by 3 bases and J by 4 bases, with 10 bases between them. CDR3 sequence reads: CASSHLIAGANVLTF. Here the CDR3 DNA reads TGCGCCAGCAGCCACCTGATAGCCGGGGCCAACGTCCTGACTTTC.

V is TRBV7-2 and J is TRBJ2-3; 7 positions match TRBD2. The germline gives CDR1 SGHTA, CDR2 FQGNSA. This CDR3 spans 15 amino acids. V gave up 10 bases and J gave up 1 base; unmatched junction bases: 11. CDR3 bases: TGTGCCACCGACGGGGGAGGGCATGGCACAGATACGCAGTATTTT. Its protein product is CATDGGGHGTDTQYF.

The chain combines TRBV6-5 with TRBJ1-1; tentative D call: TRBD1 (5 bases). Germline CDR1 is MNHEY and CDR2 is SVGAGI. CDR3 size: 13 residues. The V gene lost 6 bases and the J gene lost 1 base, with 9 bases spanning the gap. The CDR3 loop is CASSIQGNTEAFF. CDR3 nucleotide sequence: TGTGCCAGCAGCATCCAGGGGAACACTGAAGCTTTCTTT.

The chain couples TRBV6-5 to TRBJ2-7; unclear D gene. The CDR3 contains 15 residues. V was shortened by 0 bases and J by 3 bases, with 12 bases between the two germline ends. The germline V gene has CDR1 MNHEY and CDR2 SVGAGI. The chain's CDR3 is CASSYSIPPNYEQYF. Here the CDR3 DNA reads TGTGCCAGCAGTTACTCGATTCCGCCCAACTACGAGCAGTACTTC.

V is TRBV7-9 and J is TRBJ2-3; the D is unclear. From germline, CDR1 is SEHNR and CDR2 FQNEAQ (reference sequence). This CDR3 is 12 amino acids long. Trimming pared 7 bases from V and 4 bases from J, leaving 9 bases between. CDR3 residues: CASTRLADTQYF. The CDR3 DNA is TGTGCCAGCACCAGGTTGGCAGATACGCAGTATTTT.

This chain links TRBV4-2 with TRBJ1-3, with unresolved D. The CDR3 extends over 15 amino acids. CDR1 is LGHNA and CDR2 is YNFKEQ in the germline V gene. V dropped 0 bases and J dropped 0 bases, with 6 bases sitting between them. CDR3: CASSQDDRSGNTIYF. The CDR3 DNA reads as TGTGCCAGCAGCCAAGATGATCGCTCTGGAAACACCATATATTTT.

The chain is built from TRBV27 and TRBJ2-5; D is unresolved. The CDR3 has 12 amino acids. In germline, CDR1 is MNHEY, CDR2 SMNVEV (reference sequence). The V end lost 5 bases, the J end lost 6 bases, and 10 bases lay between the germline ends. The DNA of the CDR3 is TGTGCCAGCAGTGGCGTCAGTCAGACCCAGTACTTC. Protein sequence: CASSGVSQTQYF.

CDR3 sequence (DNA): TGTGCCAGCAGCATGGACAGGGGATCCCACAATGAGCAGTTCTTC. Its protein is CASSMDRGSHNEQFF. The chain carries TRBV11-2 and TRBJ2-1; 9 bases agree with TRBD1. Germline V gene lookup returns CDR1 SGHAT and CDR2 FQNNGV. V dropped 5 bases and J dropped 5; count of bases not matched to a gene: 7. CDR3 length equals 15 residues.

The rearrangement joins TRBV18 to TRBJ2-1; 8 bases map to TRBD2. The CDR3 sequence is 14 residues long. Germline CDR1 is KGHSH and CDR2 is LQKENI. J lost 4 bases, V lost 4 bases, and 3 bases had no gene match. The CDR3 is CASSLREGYNEQFF. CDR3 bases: TGTGCCAGCTCACTACGGGAGGGTTACAATGAGCAGTTCTTC.

The CDR3 spells CASSARESPQHF. The CDR3, as DNA: TGTGCCAGCAGTGCTAGGGAATCGCCCCAGCATTTT. The rearrangement joins TRBV2 to TRBJ1-5; D call uncertain. The CDR3 is 12 residues long. V shed 4 bases and J shed 9 bases, with 10 bases lying between them. The germline CDR1 and CDR2 sequences are SNHLY and FYNNEI.

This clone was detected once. The CDR3 protein is CASSEDRGGEQYF. CDR3 in DNA: TGTGCCAGCAGCGAAGACAGGGGAGGCGAGCAGTACTTC. V gene TRBV11-2 combines with J gene TRBJ2-7; TRBD1 matches at 8 bases. With 5 bases clipped from V and 6 bases from J, the junction kept 6 bases outside the gene matches. Germline V gene lookup returns CDR1 SGHAT and CDR2 FQNNGV. The CDR3 consists of 13 residues.

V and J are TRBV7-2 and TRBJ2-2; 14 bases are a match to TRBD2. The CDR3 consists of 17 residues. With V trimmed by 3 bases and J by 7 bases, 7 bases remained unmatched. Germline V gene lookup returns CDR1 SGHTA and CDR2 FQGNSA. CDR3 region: CASSLPGLAGVGGELFF. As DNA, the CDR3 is TGTGCCAGCAGCTTGCCGGGACTAGCGGGAGTAGGCGGGGAGCTGTTTTTT.

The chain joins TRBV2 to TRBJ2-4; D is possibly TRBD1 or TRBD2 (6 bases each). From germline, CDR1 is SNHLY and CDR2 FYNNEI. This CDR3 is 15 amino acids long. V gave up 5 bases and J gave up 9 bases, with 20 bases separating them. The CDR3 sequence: CASSQTRGSSGIQYF. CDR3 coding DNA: TGTGCCAGCAGTCAAACTAGGGGGAGTAGCGGCATTCAGTACTTC.

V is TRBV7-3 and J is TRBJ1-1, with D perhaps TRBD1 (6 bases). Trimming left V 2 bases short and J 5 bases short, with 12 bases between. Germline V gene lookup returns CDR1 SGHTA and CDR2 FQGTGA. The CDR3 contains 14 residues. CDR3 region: CASSLLGGATEAFF. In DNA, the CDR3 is TGTGCCAGCAGCTTATTAGGGGGGGCAACTGAAGCTTTCTTT. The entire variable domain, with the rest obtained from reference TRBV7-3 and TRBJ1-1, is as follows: GAGVSQTPSNKVTEKGKYVELRCDPISGHTALYWYRQSLGQGPEFLIYFQGTGAADDSGLPNDRFFAVRPEGSVSTLKIQRTERGDSAVYLCASSLLGGATEAFFGQGTRLTVV.

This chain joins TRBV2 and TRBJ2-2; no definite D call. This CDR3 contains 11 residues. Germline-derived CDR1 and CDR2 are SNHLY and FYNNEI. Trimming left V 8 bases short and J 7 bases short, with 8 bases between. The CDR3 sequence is CASRIIGELFF. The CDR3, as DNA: TGTGCCAGCCGAATTATCGGGGAGCTGTTTTTT.

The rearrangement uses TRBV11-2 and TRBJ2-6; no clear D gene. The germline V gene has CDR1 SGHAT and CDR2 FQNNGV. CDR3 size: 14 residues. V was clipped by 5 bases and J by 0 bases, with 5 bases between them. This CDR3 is CASSINSGANVLTF. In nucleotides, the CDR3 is TGTGCCAGCAGCATAAACTCTGGGGCCAACGTCCTGACTTTC.

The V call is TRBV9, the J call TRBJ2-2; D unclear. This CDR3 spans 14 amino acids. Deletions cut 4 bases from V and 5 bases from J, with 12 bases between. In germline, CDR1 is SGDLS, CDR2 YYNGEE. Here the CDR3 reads CASSTIPETGELFF. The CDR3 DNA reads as TGTGCCAGCAGCACAATCCCGGAGACCGGGGAGCTGTTTTTT.

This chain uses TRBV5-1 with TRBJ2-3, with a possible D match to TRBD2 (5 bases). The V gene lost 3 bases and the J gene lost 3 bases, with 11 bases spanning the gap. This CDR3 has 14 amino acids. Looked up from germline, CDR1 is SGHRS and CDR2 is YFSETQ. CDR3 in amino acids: CASSSRLSTDTQYF. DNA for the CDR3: TGCGCCAGCAGCTCGCGACTATCGACAGATACGCAGTATTTT.

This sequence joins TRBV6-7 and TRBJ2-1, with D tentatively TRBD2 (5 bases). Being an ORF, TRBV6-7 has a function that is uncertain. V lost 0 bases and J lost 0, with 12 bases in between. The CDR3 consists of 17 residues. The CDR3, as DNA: TGTGCCAGCAGTTACTCAGAGGGCCTGAACTCCTACAATGAGCAGTTCTTC. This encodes CASSYSEGLNSYNEQFF.

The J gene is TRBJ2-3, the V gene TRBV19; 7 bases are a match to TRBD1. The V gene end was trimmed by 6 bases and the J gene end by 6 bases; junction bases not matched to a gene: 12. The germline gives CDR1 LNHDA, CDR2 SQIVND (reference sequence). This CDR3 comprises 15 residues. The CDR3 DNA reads TGTGCCAGTAGACACCCGGGACAGAGGAGGGATACGCAGTATTTT. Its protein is CASRHPGQRRDTQYF. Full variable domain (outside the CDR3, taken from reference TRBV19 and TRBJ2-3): DGGITQSPKYLFRKEGQNVTLSCEQNLNHDAMYWYRQDPGQGLRLIYYSQIVNDFQKGDIAEGYSVSREKKESFPLTVTSAQKNPTAFYLCASRHPGQRRDTQYFGPGTRLTVL.

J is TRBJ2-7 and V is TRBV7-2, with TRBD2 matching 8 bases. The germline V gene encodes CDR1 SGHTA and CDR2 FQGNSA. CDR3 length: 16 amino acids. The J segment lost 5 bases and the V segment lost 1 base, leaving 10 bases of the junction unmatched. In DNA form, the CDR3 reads TGTGCCAGCAGCTTAGATCGTGGGCCGGGAGGGGACGAGCAGTACTTC. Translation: CASSLDRGPGGDEQYF.